One and the same sample provided the 23 T cell receptor beta chains below, sequenced in a study of CD8 T cells in Susac syndrome. Random hexamers primed reverse transcription of about 0.45 to 1 ug RNA. Via MiXCR, TCRdb re-called the immunoSEQ multiplex PCR reads, giving one row per CDR3 protein. The profile shows 100,000 or so distinct CDR3 sequences, over 90% of them singletons. Sample: CD4+ T cells from PBMCs. Receptors were obtained from a human donor in good health.

The J gene is TRBJ1-6, the V gene TRBV6-2 or TRBV6-3; 7 nucleotides line up with TRBD1. V lost 4 bases, J lost 7 bases, and 7 bases stayed unmatched. CDR1 MNHEY and CDR2 SVGEGT come from the germline V gene. This CDR3 region has 15 residues. The chain's CDR3 is CASSLGQSPNSPLHF. In nucleotides, the CDR3 is TGTGCCAGCAGTTTGGGACAGAGCCCGAATTCACCCCTCCACTTT.

CDR3 DNA sequence: TGTGCCAGCAGCTCTACCCCCGGACTAGCGGGAGCTCACGAGCAGTACTTC. It is translated as CASSSTPGLAGAHEQYF. The J gene is TRBJ2-7, the V gene TRBV7-2; 13 bases are shared with TRBD2. Trimming at V came to 4 bases and at J to 5 bases, leaving 11 bases not matched to a gene. The CDR3 runs to 17 residues. Germline V gene data show CDR1 as SGHTA and CDR2 as FQGNSA.

Remarks on this clonotype: The junction departs from the called germline gene at one end, perhaps through a read error. This chain links TRBV29-1 with TRBJ2-6; D might be TRBD1 (5 bases). The CDR3 extends over 16 amino acids. Germline V gene data show CDR1 as SQVTM and CDR2 as ANQGSEA. The CDR3 reads CSVLFITSSGANILTF. CDR3 nucleotides: TGCAGCGTTCTATTTATCACCAGCTCTGGGGCCAACATCCTGACTTTC.

The CDR3: CASSSRARYEQYF. The DNA of the CDR3 is TGTGCCAGCAGTTCTCGTGCGAGATACGAGCAGTACTTC. This chain connects TRBV28 to TRBJ2-7; D gene unclear. CDR3 length: 13 residues. Germline V CDR1 and CDR2: MDHEN, SYDVKM. The V and J ends lost 4 bases and 4 bases respectively, with 11 bases between them.

This rearrangement joins TRBV5-1 to TRBJ2-7, with 9 bases lining up with TRBD2. This CDR3 is built from 15 residues. The V gene end was trimmed by 4 bases and the J gene end by 6 bases; junction bases not matched to a gene: 11. Germline-derived CDR1 and CDR2 are SGHRS and YFSETQ. The CDR3 is CASSQIERGAIEQYF. DNA for the CDR3: TGCGCCAGCAGCCAAATAGAGCGGGGGGCCATCGAGCAGTACTTC.

V and J are TRBV10-3 and TRBJ1-2; tentatively, D is TRBD1 (6 bases). The CDR3 totals 15 residues. Germline V lookup: CDR1 ENHRY, CDR2 SYGVKD. The V end was cut by 4 bases, the J end by 8 bases, with 20 bases between. The CDR3 protein is CAISVPAQTGRGYTF. Here the CDR3 DNA reads TGTGCCATCAGTGTTCCCGCACAGACAGGTCGAGGCTACACCTTC.

The chain recombines TRBV20-1 with TRBJ2-3; D not resolved. This CDR3 region has 14 residues. Trimming took 0 bases from V and 11 from J, leaving 18 bases between them. CDR1 and CDR2 from the germline V gene are DFQATT and SNEGSKA (reference sequence). This CDR3 is CSARDQSLHQEQYF. CDR3 DNA sequence: TGCAGTGCTAGAGATCAATCGCTGCACCAAGAGCAGTATTTT.

The V gene is TRBV6-2 or TRBV6-3, the J gene TRBJ2-5; D remains ambiguous. The germline CDR1 and CDR2 sequences are MNHEY and SVGEGT. There are 13 residues in the CDR3. V lost 6 bases, J lost 7 bases, and 15 bases lay in between. The CDR3 here is CASSGPPRWTQYF. In DNA, the CDR3 is TGTGCCAGCAGCGGACCACCACGGTGGACCCAGTACTTC.

This clonotype occurred once. The chain has TRBV7-9 and TRBJ2-3, with unresolved D. The V and J ends lost 4 bases and 0 bases respectively, with 14 bases between them. The CDR3 has 16 residues. Germline CDR1 and CDR2: SEHNR and FQNEAQ (reference sequence). CDR3 amino acids: CASSYSLGSSTDTQYF. As DNA, the CDR3 is TGTGCCAGCAGCTACTCATTGGGGTCTAGCACAGATACGCAGTATTTT.

The chain links TRBV14 to TRBJ2-7; either TRBD1 or TRBD2 may fit D (5 bases each). Germline assignment: CDR1 SGHDN and CDR2 FVKESK. V was trimmed by 1 base and J by 1 base, leaving 14 bases between them. The CDR3 is 16 residues long. This CDR3 reads CASSQAGSGRSYEQYF. Here the CDR3 DNA reads TGTGCCAGCAGCCAAGCAGGGAGCGGCCGTTCCTACGAGCAGTACTTC.

The CDR3 sequence: CASSISTAFHGYTF. In nucleotides, the CDR3 is TGTGCCAGTAGTATATCCACAGCGTTCCATGGCTACACCTTC. The chain employs TRBV19 and TRBJ1-2; D is unclear. Germline loops: CDR1 LNHDA, CDR2 SQIVND (reference sequence). Trimming left V 2 bases short and J 6 bases short, with 13 bases between. CDR3 length: 14 amino acids.

The gene calls are TRBV5-1 and TRBJ1-1; tentatively, D is TRBD1 (5 bases). The CDR3 is 14 residues long. Per the germline V gene, CDR1 is SGHRS and CDR2 is YFSETQ. The germline V and J ends were trimmed by 5 bases and 0 bases, with 11 bases remaining between them. Here the CDR3 reads CASSNGGLNTEAFF. The CDR3 DNA reads as TGCGCCAGCAGTAATGGGGGACTGAACACTGAAGCTTTCTTT.

For this clonotype: One end of the junction does not line up with germline, which may come from a read error. This sequence joins TRBV7-3 and TRBJ2-7; TRBD1 or TRBD2 may be the D gene (5 bases each). Germline V lookup: CDR1 SGHTA, CDR2 FQGTGA. This CDR3 has 18 residues. CDR3 amino acids: CASGLGHGALGAPYEQYF. The CDR3 DNA reads as TGTGCCAGCGGCTTAGGGCACGGGGCTCTAGGGGCCCCCTACGAGCAGTACTTC.

The chain recombines TRBV4-3 with TRBJ2-1, with TRBD2 matching over 8 bases. Germline assignment: CDR1 LGHNA and CDR2 YSLEER. This CDR3 is 15 amino acids long. V dropped 0 bases and J dropped 4; count of bases not matched to a gene: 2. The CDR3 DNA follows: TGCGCCAGCAGCCAAGACGGCGGGAGGTACAATGAGCAGTTCTTC. It yields the protein CASSQDGGRYNEQFF.

In DNA, the CDR3 is TGCAGCGTTGAAGTGGACAGAAACTATGGCTACACCTTC. Its translation is CSVEVDRNYGYTF. V is TRBV29-1 and J is TRBJ1-2; perhaps TRBD1 as D (6 bases). The CDR3 loop spans 13 amino acids. V was cut by 1 base and J by 2 bases, with 8 bases left in between. In germline, CDR1 is SQVTM, CDR2 ANQGSEA.

The chain carries TRBV2 and TRBJ1-2; D might be TRBD1 (6 bases). This CDR3 contains 15 residues. Trimming cost V 7 bases and J 7 bases, with 22 bases left between them. CDR1 and CDR2 (germline): SNHLY, FYNNEI. The CDR3 region has the DNA TGTGCCAGCACCCGCCAGGCGGGGGGCGGGAGTGGCTACACCTTC. This encodes CASTRQAGGGSGYTF.

The rearrangement links TRBV5-1 to TRBJ2-5, with a weak D call TRBD2 (6 bases). This CDR3 contains 14 residues. The V gene lost 4 bases and the J gene lost 3 bases, with 13 bases spanning the gap. CDR1 SGHRS and CDR2 YFSETQ come from the germline V gene. DNA of the CDR3: TGCGCCAGCAGCATTTCGGGGGTGAAAGAGACCCAGTACTTC. Translation gives CASSISGVKETQYF.

Only a few counts were recorded for this clonotype. CDR3 residues: CASSPPGREQYF. The CDR3 region has the DNA TGTGCCAGCAGCCCCCCGGGCCGGGAGCAGTACTTC. The genes are TRBV7-2 and TRBJ2-7; D unresolved. CDR3 size: 12 residues. Germline V gene data show CDR1 as SGHTA and CDR2 as FQGNSA. Trimming cost V 5 bases and J 7 bases, with 12 bases left between them.

The chain combines TRBV7-2 with TRBJ2-1, with 11 bases aligning to TRBD2. This CDR3 spans 16 amino acids. V lost 2 bases, J lost 2 bases, and 2 bases stayed unmatched. CDR1 SGHTA and CDR2 FQGNSA come from the germline V gene. The CDR3, as DNA: TGTGCCAGCAGCTTATTAGCGGGAGGGACCTACAATGAGCAGTTCTTC. Its translation is CASSLLAGGTYNEQFF.

The rearrangement joins TRBV18 to TRBJ1-6; TRBD1 matches at 8 bases. Losses at the gene ends were 2 bases for V and 5 bases for J; bases not matched to a gene: 2. The CDR3 consists of 15 residues. In germline, CDR1 is KGHSH, CDR2 LQKENI. CDR3 bases: TGTGCCAGCTCACCAGGACAGGGTGATAATTCACCCCTCCACTTT. Its translation: CASSPGQGDNSPLHF.

The V gene is TRBV18, the J gene TRBJ1-5; no clear D. V was clipped by 3 bases and J by 1 base, with 7 bases between them. Germline lookup yields CDR1 KGHSH and CDR2 LQKENI. CDR3 length: 14 residues. This CDR3 reads CASSPADSNQPQHF. The CDR3 coding sequence is TGTGCCAGCTCACCCGCCGACAGCAATCAGCCCCAGCATTTT.

The chain employs TRBV4-2 and TRBJ2-7; 7 bases line up with TRBD2. The CDR3 is made up of 13 amino acids. Germline CDR1 reads LGHNA; CDR2 reads YNFKEQ. J was trimmed by 5 bases and V by 1 base; bases with no gene match: 2. CDR3 in amino acids: CASSQVRGDEQYF. The CDR3 nucleotides are TGTGCCAGCAGCCAAGTACGGGGGGACGAGCAGTACTTC.

The chain uses TRBV12-3 or TRBV12-4 and TRBJ1-1, with a possible D match to TRBD1 (6 bases). CDR3 length: 12 residues. Trimming removed 5 bases at V and 12 bases at J, with 16 bases between. The DNA of the CDR3 is TGTGCCAGCAGTGGAGGCAGGGGTTGGTCTTTCTTT. Protein product: CASSGGRGWSFF.